Below, 21 T cell receptor beta chains from the same sample are listed, as sequenced in a study of blood T cell repertoires in COVID-19. Method: immunoSEQ multiplex PCR; TCRdb's copy keeps in-frame clones and lacks some. This sample carries roughly 190,000 clones, roughly 80% of them seen once, and the ten largest clones take 13% to 15%. The sample was peripheral blood. The receptors shown here come from a man aged 25-40 years with active or convalescent COVID-19.

V is TRBV28 and J is TRBJ1-1; D ambiguous. This CDR3 is 16 amino acids long. Trimming cost V 5 bases and J 3 bases, with 19 bases left between them. The germline V gene has CDR1 MDHEN and CDR2 SYDVKM. DNA for the CDR3: TGTGCCAGCAGTCCCGGCGGGAACTGGGAGGACACTGAAGCTTTCTTT. Translation: CASSPGGNWEDTEAFF.

The J gene is TRBJ2-7, the V gene TRBV18; 7 bases align to TRBD1. Germline lookup yields CDR1 KGHSH and CDR2 LQKENI. V shed 6 bases and J 6 bases; nucleotides not matched to a gene: 8. The CDR3 covers 13 residues. CDR3 in amino acids: CASSLGAGGEQYV. Here the CDR3 DNA reads TGTGCCAGCTCCCTTGGGGCAGGGGGCGAGCAGTACGTC.

V is TRBV2 and J is TRBJ1-1; no reliable D call. The CDR3 spans 12 residues. Trimming removed 5 bases at V and 8 bases at J, with 12 bases between. Germline V CDR1 and CDR2: SNHLY, FYNNEI. The CDR3 nucleotides read TGTGCCAGCAGTATGATGTCCCGGGAAGCTTTCTTT. It translates to CASSMMSREAFF.

The chain combines TRBV5-3 with TRBJ2-7, with 8 bases matching TRBD1. TRBV5-3 belongs to the ORF category, with a function that is uncertain. This CDR3 is built from 15 residues. V lost 3 bases, J lost 2 bases, and 7 bases stayed unmatched. Here the CDR3 reads CARSWDRQSAYEQYV. The CDR3 coding sequence is TGTGCCAGAAGCTGGGACAGGCAATCTGCCTACGAGCAGTACGTC.

V usage is TRBV7-9 and J usage is TRBJ2-1, with 9 positions matching TRBD1. The CDR3 is 16 residues long. V shed 7 bases, J shed 4 bases, and the junction held 11 bases outside the gene matches. The germline CDR1 and CDR2 sequences are SEHNR and FQNEAQ (reference sequence). The DNA of the CDR3 is TGTGCCAGCAACTCTAGAACAGGGGGCGAGTACAATGAGCAGTTCTTC. This gives the protein CASNSRTGGEYNEQFF.

The chain links TRBV9 to TRBJ2-2; D perhaps matches TRBD1 (5 bases). The CDR3 is made up of 15 amino acids. V was trimmed by 1 base and J by 2 bases, leaving 9 bases between them. Per the germline V gene, CDR1 is SGDLS and CDR2 is YYNGEE. CDR3 sequence reads: CASSVRGANTGELFF. CDR3 DNA sequence: TGTGCCAGCAGCGTAAGGGGCGCCAACACCGGGGAGCTGTTTTTT.

V and J are TRBV3-1 (or the pseudogene TRBV3-2) and TRBJ2-6; D not resolved. CDR3 length: 18 residues. Germline lookup yields CDR1 LGHDT and CDR2 YNNKEL (reference sequence). Trimming cost V 4 bases and J 2 bases, with 18 bases left between them. CDR3 sequence: CASSLPTLSVTGANVLTF. The DNA of the CDR3 is TGTGCCAGCAGCCTCCCTACCCTTTCGGTTACTGGGGCCAACGTCCTGACTTTC.

V usage is TRBV5-8 and J usage is TRBJ2-7; weak D call: TRBD2 (9 bases). This CDR3 has 18 residues. CDR1 and CDR2 (germline): SGHTS, YDEGEE. Trimming pared 5 bases from V and 3 bases from J, leaving 27 bases between. CDR3 sequence: CASRHGQGMTSGGYEQYF. CDR3 DNA: TGTGCCAGCAGACATGGACAGGGCATGACTAGCGGAGGCTACGAGCAGTACTTC.

The J gene is TRBJ2-1, the V gene TRBV19, with 8 bases that match TRBD1. Germline CDR1 reads LNHDA; CDR2 reads SQIVND (reference sequence). This CDR3 region has 15 residues. After removal of 4 bases from V and 8 bases from J, the junction contained 10 bases not matched to a gene. The CDR3 loop reads CASSRGQGGGDEQFF. CDR3 in DNA: TGTGCCAGTAGTAGAGGACAGGGCGGAGGCGATGAGCAGTTCTTC.

This clone was counted only a few times. J is TRBJ1-2 and V is TRBV2, with 10 bases matching TRBD1. V was clipped by 3 bases and J by 7 bases; unmatched bases: 11. Germline CDR1 is SNHLY and CDR2 is FYNNEI. The CDR3 covers 16 residues. CDR3 in amino acids: CASSEEGTGVVGGYTF. In DNA form, the CDR3 reads TGTGCCAGCAGTGAGGAGGGGACAGGGGTTGTAGGTGGCTACACCTTC.

The chain is built from TRBV28 and TRBJ1-1; the match to TRBD1 covers 7 bases. This CDR3 has 15 residues. J gave up 3 bases and V 3 bases, and 7 bases lay outside the gene matches. Germline loops: CDR1 MDHEN, CDR2 SYDVKM. Here the CDR3 DNA reads TGTGCCAGCAGTTTTACAGGGGTGTACGACACTGAAGCTTTCTTT. It is translated as CASSFTGVYDTEAFF.

The chain has TRBV28 and TRBJ2-7; 7 bases are shared with TRBD1. This CDR3 comprises 16 residues. V gave up 2 bases and J gave up 4 bases; unmatched junction bases: 11. Germline V gene lookup returns CDR1 MDHEN and CDR2 SYDVKM. Written as DNA, the CDR3 is TGTGCCAGCAGTTTAGGGGCAGGGGGTGTTCCTTACGAGCAGTACTTC. It specifies CASSLGAGGVPYEQYF.

The gene calls are TRBV5-1 and TRBJ2-2; D may be TRBD1 (5 bases). V was clipped by 2 bases and J by 6 bases, with 8 bases between them. This CDR3 has 13 residues. Germline CDR1 SGHRS, CDR2 YFSETQ. In nucleotides, the CDR3 is TGCGCCAGCAGCTTAGGGGTAGCCGGGGAGCTGTTTTTT. Residues: CASSLGVAGELFF.

Here the CDR3 reads CASSLVGWAGGSTNEKLFF. CDR3 DNA: TGTGCCAGCAGCTTAGTGGGGTGGGCGGGGGGAAGTACTAATGAAAAACTGTTTTTT. The chain has TRBV7-8 and TRBJ1-4, with D possibly being TRBD1 (5 bases). Germline V CDR1 and CDR2: SGHVS, FQNEAQ. V was clipped by 1 base and J by 2 bases, with 20 bases between them. The CDR3 runs to 19 residues.

Many counts were recorded for this clone. Distinct nucleotide sequences in the sample also encode this CDR3. The rearrangement joins TRBV6-5 to TRBJ2-1, with TRBD1 identical over 8 bases. V shed 0 bases, J shed 4 bases, and the junction held 5 bases outside the gene matches. Per the germline V gene, CDR1 is MNHEY and CDR2 is SVGAGI. The CDR3 length is 16 residues. The CDR3 sequence: CASSYSRDRGYNEQFF. The CDR3 DNA follows: TGTGCCAGCAGTTACTCGAGAGACAGGGGATACAATGAGCAGTTCTTC.

This clone has a handful of counts. Here the CDR3 DNA reads TGTGCCAGCAGCACACAGGGATTTAACACTGAAGCTTTCTTT. Encoded protein: CASSTQGFNTEAFF. The chain joins TRBV7-2 to TRBJ1-1; D possibly corresponds to TRBD1 (6 bases). This CDR3 has 14 residues. In germline, CDR1 is SGHTA, CDR2 FQGNSA. V was pared by 5 bases and J by 2 bases, with 12 bases between.

DNA for the CDR3: TGTGCCAGCAGCGGGGGACAGGGGGCGAATGAGTACACTGAAGCTTTCTTT. It codes for CASSGGQGANEYTEAFF. The rearrangement links TRBV7-6 to TRBJ1-1, with 12 positions matching TRBD1. The V gene's germline CDR1 is SGHVS and CDR2 FNYEAQ. Trimming cost V 5 bases and J 3 bases; bases outside gene matches: 10. This CDR3 is 17 amino acids long.

The rearrangement uses TRBV6-6 and TRBJ1-1; no firm D call. The CDR3 length is 14 residues. Germline CDR1 MNHNY, CDR2 SVGAGI (reference sequence). V lost 4 bases and J 1 base, leaving 10 bases between the germline ends. The CDR3 sequence is CASSSGLENTEAFF. The CDR3 bases are TGTGCCAGCAGTTCGGGTCTAGAGAACACTGAAGCTTTCTTT.

This clone was counted once. This chain joins TRBV3-1 (or the pseudogene TRBV3-2) and TRBJ2-7; 7 nucleotides match TRBD1. Germline CDR1 and CDR2: LGHDT and YNNKEL (reference sequence). This CDR3 contains 15 residues. Germline trimming cut 2 bases from V and 5 bases from J; bases unmatched to any gene: 9. CDR3 in DNA: TGTGCCAGCAGCCAAAGTCTGACAGGGTCGGACGAGCAGTACGTC. Translated, it gives CASSQSLTGSDEQYV.

The chain combines TRBV4-3 with TRBJ1-1; 8 bases align to TRBD1. After removal of 3 bases from V and 4 bases from J, the junction contained 7 bases not matched to a gene. Germline V gene data show CDR1 as LGHNA and CDR2 as YSLEER. This CDR3 contains 15 residues. The CDR3 here is CASSHASGGFTEAFF. The CDR3 coding sequence is TGCGCCAGCAGCCATGCGTCAGGGGGCTTCACTGAAGCTTTCTTT.

This clone appeared a few times. At one of its ends the junction is not consistent with the germline gene, which may arise from a read error. J is TRBJ1-2 and V is TRBV7-7; no reliable D call. CDR3 size: 16 residues. Germline V gene sequence: CDR1 SSHAT, CDR2 FNYEAQ (reference sequence). CDR3 protein: CASSFQRPRCNYGYTF. Written as DNA, the CDR3 is TGTGCTAGCAGCTTTCAACGCCCGCGGTGTAACTATGGCTACACCTTC.